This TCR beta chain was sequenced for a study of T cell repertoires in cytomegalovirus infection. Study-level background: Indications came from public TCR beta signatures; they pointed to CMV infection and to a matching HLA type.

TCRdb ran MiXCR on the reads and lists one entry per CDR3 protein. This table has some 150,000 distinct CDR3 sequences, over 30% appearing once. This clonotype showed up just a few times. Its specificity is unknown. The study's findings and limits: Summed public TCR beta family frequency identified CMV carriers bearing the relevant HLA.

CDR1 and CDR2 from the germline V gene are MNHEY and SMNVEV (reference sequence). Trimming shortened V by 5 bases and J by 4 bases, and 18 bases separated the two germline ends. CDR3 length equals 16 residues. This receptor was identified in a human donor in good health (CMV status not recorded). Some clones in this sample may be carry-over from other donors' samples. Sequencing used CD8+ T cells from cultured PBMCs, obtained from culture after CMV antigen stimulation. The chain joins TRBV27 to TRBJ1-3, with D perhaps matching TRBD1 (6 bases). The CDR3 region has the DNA TGTGCCAGCAGTGGACGGGACACCCAAGGGGGAAACACCATATATTTT. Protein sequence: CASSGRDTQGGNTIYF.